A selection of T cell receptor beta chains follows, all from one sample in a study of blood T cell repertoires in COVID-19. Clones were sequenced by immunoSEQ multiplex PCR, and TCRdb holds only the in-frame ones, with some missing. This sample has approximately 90,000 clones, with around 87% found just once. The specimen sequenced was peripheral blood. The receptors originated from a human donor with acute or convalescent COVID-19. The donor label of this sample is uncertain. Each CDR3 is given with its conserved first and last residue. The D gene is left open where the match is weak. Expanded clones get a size class; other rows say once, few or many, or leave the size out.

>TRBV7-3|NA|TRBJ2-1|15|TRBD1
TGTGCCAGCAGCCTTACAGGGGGAAACTACAATGAGCAGTTCTTC
CASSLTGGNYNEQFF
>TRBV5-6|once|TRBJ2-3|16|NA
TGTGCCAGCAGCTCCCTTGCGGGGAGGAGCACAGATACGCAGTATTTT
CASSSLAGRSTDTQYF
>TRBV5-6|NA|TRBJ1-4|13|NA
TGTGCCAGCAGCTTGCGGGTTAATGAAAAACTGTTTTTT
CASSLRVNEKLFF
>TRBV6-5|few|TRBJ2-7|13|TRBD1
TGTGCCAGCAGGGGGACAGGGTCTTACGAGCAGTACTTC
CASRGTGSYEQYF
>TRBV14|NA|TRBJ2-7|12|NA
TGTGCCTCAGGGGAGAGTGGTTACGAGCAGTACTTC
CASGESGYEQYF
>TRBV12-5|NA|TRBJ1-6|15|NA
TGTGCTAGTGGTTCGATAGTGGGGAGGGATTCACCCCTCCACTTT
CASGSIVGRDSPLHF
>TRBV12-1|few|TRBJ2-7|17|NA
TGTGCCAGCTCTCCTCTTCCCCCACTAGCGGGGAGAACCGAGCAGTACTTC
CASSPLPPLAGRTEQYF
>TRBV28|NA|TRBJ2-7|15|TRBD1
TGTGCCAGCAGTCCACCCGGGACAGGGGTTGGCGAGCAGTACTTC
CASSPPGTGVGEQYF
>TRBV10-3|few|TRBJ1-1|15|TRBD1
TGTGCCATCAGGGAGACAGGGGGCGCGGGCACTGAAGCTTTCTTT
CAIRETGGAGTEAFF
>TRBV6-1|NA|TRBJ2-1|12|NA
TGTGCCAGCAGTCCCCCGTACGGGGAGCAGTTCTTC
CASSPPYGEQFF
>TRBV5-4|once|TRBJ2-5|15|NA
TGTGCCAGCAGCTTGGTGGCCAGGGACCAAGAGACCCAGTACTTC
CASSLVARDQETQYF
>TRBV29-1|NA|TRBJ1-2|13|NA
TGCAGCGGGGTTTGGCTGGGGGCAGGTGGCTACACCTTC
CSGVWLGAGGYTF
>TRBV9|few|TRBJ1-3|14|NA
TGTGCCAGCAGCGTAACAGGGTCTGGAAACACCATATATTTT
CASSVTGSGNTIYF
>TRBV29-1|once|TRBJ2-7|11|TRBD1
TGCCCCCTGTGGGGACAGTACGAGCAGTACTTC
CPLWGQYEQYF
>TRBV10-1|NA|TRBJ2-4|14|TRBD1
TGCGCCAGCAGTGCCCGACAGGGTGGTAACATTCAGTACTTC
CASSARQGGNIQYF
>TRBV9|NA|TRBJ2-2|16|NA
TGTGCCAGCAGCGTAGGAGGCAGGGTGAACACCGGGGAGCTGTTTTTT
CASSVGGRVNTGELFF
>TRBV6-5|NA|TRBJ2-7|14|TRBD1
TGTGCCAGCAGTTACGAGGGGACAGTGGGCGAGCAGTACTTC
CASSYEGTVGEQYF
>TRBV3-1/TRBV3-2|NA|TRBJ2-7|17|NA
TGTGCCAGCAGCCGGTGGACTGGGACACGGAACCCCTACGAGCAGTACTTC
CASSRWTGTRNPYEQYF
>TRBV9|NA|TRBJ2-5|14|NA
TGTGCCAGCAGCGGTACATGGCCGGAGGAGACCCAGTACTTC
CASSGTWPEETQYF
>TRBV24-1|NA|TRBJ2-4|11|NA
TGTGCCACCAGTGACATAAACATTCAGTACTTC
CATSDINIQYF
>TRBV5-1|NA|TRBJ2-3|17|TRBD2
TGCGCCAGCAGCTTGGCCGGGACTAGCGGTAGTCAAGATACGCAGTATTTT
CASSLAGTSGSQDTQYF
>TRBV6-5|NA|TRBJ1-5|13|NA
TGTGCCGTTTTTTACGGGGGTTCTCAGCCCCAGCATTTT
CAVFYGGSQPQHF
>TRBV5-4|NA|TRBJ2-5|16|NA
TGTGCCAGCAGCTCGAGGGACACCTTAACTGAAGAGACCCAGTACTTC
CASSSRDTLTEETQYF
>TRBV2|NA|TRBJ2-5|15|NA
TGTGCCAGCAGTGTGGGGGGACGTTACCAAGAGACCCAGTACTTC
CASSVGGRYQETQYF
>TRBV27|NA|TRBJ1-1|15|NA
TGTGCCAGCCTGAAACAGGGCGCGCCGGACACTGAAGCTTTCTTT
CASLKQGAPDTEAFF
>TRBV27|NA|TRBJ2-2|16|TRBD2
TGTGCCAGCAGCCTAAGAGCGGGGGTGAACACCGGGGAGCTGTTTTTT
CASSLRAGVNTGELFF
>TRBV28|NA|TRBJ2-7|15|NA
TGTGCCAGCACCCCGGGTTTTACGCACATCTACGAGCAGTACTTC
CASTPGFTHIYEQYF
>TRBV7-3|NA|TRBJ2-1|14|NA
TGTGCCAGCAGCCCCGACACCAACTACAATGAGCAGTTCTTC
CASSPDTNYNEQFF
>TRBV2|few|TRBJ2-1|15|TRBD2
TGTGCCACCACCGGGGGGGTCAGCTCCTACAATGAGCAGTTCTTC
CATTGGVSSYNEQFF
>TRBV28|NA|TRBJ2-5|14|TRBD1
TGTGCCAGCACTCCAGGGGGACAGAAAGAGACCCAGTACTTC
CASTPGGQKETQYF
>TRBV24-1|NA|TRBJ2-3|12|NA
TGTGCCACCAGTGCTAGCAGGGATACGCAGTATTTT
CATSASRDTQYF
>TRBV19|NA|TRBJ2-3|14|TRBD1
TGTGCCAGTAGAAAGGACAGGAGCACAGATACGCAGTATTTT
CASRKDRSTDTQYF
>TRBV5-4|once|TRBJ2-1|15|TRBD2
TGTGCCAGCAGCTCCCTAGCGGGGGAAAACAATGAGCAGTTCTTC
CASSSLAGENNEQFF
>TRBV7-3|NA|TRBJ2-1|14|TRBD1
TGTGCCAGCAGCTTAGGGACAGGGGGCACTGAGCAGTTCTTC
CASSLGTGGTEQFF
>TRBV7-6|NA|TRBJ2-5|15|NA
TGTGCCAGCAGTCAGCTTGGACACTTACAAGAGACCCAGTACTTC
CASSQLGHLQETQYF
>TRBV12-3/TRBV12-4|NA|TRBJ1-4|13|NA
TGTGCCAGCAGCCCCCCCTCTAATGAAAAACTGTTTTTT
CASSPPSNEKLFF
>TRBV7-2|NA|TRBJ1-6|15|NA
TGTGCCAGCAGCGCACGACAGGCCTTTAATTCACCCCTCCACTTT
CASSARQAFNSPLHF
>TRBV27|once|TRBJ1-4|14|NA
TGTGCCAGCAGTCCCTCGGGTCTTAACGAAAAACTGTTTTTT
CASSPSGLNEKLFF
>TRBV5-1|NA|TRBJ1-1|15|TRBD1
TGCGCCAGCAACCCGACAGGGGAGATGAACACTGAAGCTTTCTTT
CASNPTGEMNTEAFF
>TRBV30|NA|TRBJ2-7|13|NA
TGTGCCTTAACAGGGTTGGGATCCTACGAGCAGTACTTC
CALTGLGSYEQYF
>TRBV6-1|once|TRBJ1-2|17|TRBD1
TGTGCCAGCAGTGAAGATAGGACAGGGATATCTAACTATGGCTACACCTTC
CASSEDRTGISNYGYTF
>TRBV6-4|NA|TRBJ1-1|15|TRBD1
TGTGCCAGCAGTGTTTCTCAGGGGGCTGGCACTGAAGCTTTCTTT
CASSVSQGAGTEAFF
>TRBV19|NA|TRBJ2-7|14|NA
TGTGCCAGTAGTAGTCCAGGGATCGACGCCGAGCAGTACTTC
CASSSPGIDAEQYF
>TRBV19|NA|TRBJ1-1|14|NA
TGTGCCAGTAGTCCGACAGGAATTAACACTGAAGCTTTCTTT
CASSPTGINTEAFF
>TRBV2|NA|TRBJ2-7|15|NA
TGTGCCAGCAGTGAAAATCCCGGACAGCACTACGAGCAGTACTTC
CASSENPGQHYEQYF
>TRBV10-3|NA|TRBJ1-2|12|NA
TGTGCCATCAGTGAGCAAGAGTATGGCTACACCTTC
CAISEQEYGYTF
>TRBV28|NA|TRBJ2-1|17|TRBD1
TGTGCCAGCAGTCCGCCGCAGGGGGTGGTCAGCGACAATGAGCAGTTCTTC
CASSPPQGVVSDNEQFF
>TRBV24-1|NA|TRBJ2-3|15|TRBD2
TGTGCCACCAGTCTCTCGGGGGGGCTAACAGATACGCAGTATTTT
CATSLSGGLTDTQYF
>TRBV6-5|NA|TRBJ2-7|11|NA
TGTGCCAGCAGTTCTAACTACGAGCAGTACTTC
CASSSNYEQYF
>TRBV10-3|NA|TRBJ2-2|14|TRBD1
TGTGCCATCAGCGCGACAGGGGTGGACGGGGAGCTGTTTTTT
CAISATGVDGELFF
>TRBV5-5|NA|TRBJ1-4|16|NA
TGTGCCAGCAGCTTGTCTGGGCAGCCAACTAATGAAAAACTGTTTTTT
CASSLSGQPTNEKLFF